The sequence of this TCR beta chain was determined in a study of identical twins. Using its own MiXCR run on the 5' RACE reads, TCRdb lists one record per CDR3 protein. The repertoire holds some 730,000 distinct CDR3 sequences, with 15% to 20% as singletons. CDR3 length equals 13 residues. CDR1 is ENHRY, CDR2 SYGVKD, per germline. V lost 10 bases and J lost 9; bases outside the gene matches: 12. This sample was shared with a second study, whose subject was T cells expressing NK-cell markers. That source reports: Underlying the TCR beta repertoires were sorted CD3+CD56+NKG2C+, CD3+CD56+NKG2C- and CD3+CD56-NKG2C+ T cells. Of the CD8+ T cells in five or six donors, roughly 1.0-7.5% belonged to dominant NKG2C+ clonotypes.

This TCR derives from a woman under 30 in good health. The chain uses TRBV10-3 and TRBJ2-7, with TRBD1 matching over 10 bases. What was sequenced was PBMCs. For the CDR3, the DNA is TGTGCCACCCAGGGTGGACAGGGGGAAGGGCAGTACTTC. This gives the protein CATQGGQGEGQYF.